The 13 T cell receptor beta chains below all came from one sample that was sequenced in a study of cytomegalovirus exposure and HLA in healthy donors. With 60 Vbeta and 13 Jbeta primers, the PCR was carried out. Sequencing was performed with immunoSEQ multiplex PCR; in TCRdb, only in-frame clones are kept and a portion is missing. Among 100,000 to 150,000 clones, more than 80% were seen once, and the ten largest hold about 8.9%. The sequencing input was PBMCs. These receptors were collected from a young man in good health and CMV-seropositive.

This clone was recorded only once. The V and J genes are TRBV10-3 and TRBJ1-6; no firm D call. Germline V gene sequence: CDR1 ENHRY, CDR2 SYGVKD. This CDR3 is built from 16 residues. V lost 6 bases, J lost 7 bases, and 19 bases lay in between. The CDR3, as DNA: TGTGCCATCAGAGAGACTGATAGAGGCACAAATTCACCCCTCCACTTT. Encoded protein: CAIRETDRGTNSPLHF.

This chain links TRBV19 with TRBJ1-4; unclear D gene. V lost 3 bases to trimming and J lost 8 bases, with 13 bases between them. CDR3 length: 14 residues. The V gene's germline CDR1 is LNHDA and CDR2 SQIVND (reference sequence). The CDR3 spells CASSIRGLREKLFF. The CDR3 DNA reads TGTGCCAGTAGTATCCGAGGGTTACGAGAAAAACTGTTTTTT.

The chain joins TRBV15 to TRBJ2-3; 7 bases are shared with TRBD2. V gave up 8 bases and J gave up 0 bases; unmatched junction bases: 5. Germline V gene data show CDR1 as LNHNV and CDR2 as YYDKDF (reference sequence). This CDR3 contains 14 residues. The CDR3 sequence is CATGGGISTDTQYF. The CDR3 DNA follows: TGTGCCACCGGGGGGGGTATTAGCACAGATACGCAGTATTTT.

This chain links TRBV7-2 with TRBJ1-4; D remains unclear. The CDR3 has 13 amino acids. The ends were cut back, 4 bases at V and 10 bases at J, with 13 bases in the middle. CDR1 is SGHTA and CDR2 is FQGNSA in the germline V gene. In nucleotides, the CDR3 is TGTGCCAGCAGCTCCAGGTTCGTCGGAAAACTGTTTTTT. Translation gives CASSSRFVGKLFF.

V and J are TRBV2 and TRBJ2-2; 7 bases match TRBD1. This CDR3 has 15 residues. In germline, CDR1 is SNHLY, CDR2 FYNNEI. V gave up 5 bases and J gave up 5 bases; unmatched junction bases: 8. This chain's CDR3 is CASSPEGAETGELFF. The CDR3 nucleotides are TGTGCCAGCAGTCCTGAGGGGGCCGAGACCGGGGAGCTGTTTTTT.

The chain joins TRBV5-1 to TRBJ1-4, with a tentative D call TRBD1 (5 bases). The CDR3 covers 14 residues. Germline V gives CDR1 SGHRS, CDR2 YFSETQ. The ends were cut back, 0 bases at V and 8 bases at J, with 11 bases in the middle. CDR3 coding DNA: TGCGCCAGCAGCTTGGCAGGGAACGGAGAAAAACTGTTTTTT. As protein: CASSLAGNGEKLFF.

J is TRBJ1-2 and V is TRBV29-1, with 7 bases identical to TRBD1. Germline loops: CDR1 SQVTM, CDR2 ANQGSEA. CDR3 length: 13 residues. The trim removed 3 bases at V and 8 bases at J, leaving 9 bases unmatched. The CDR3, as DNA: TGCAGCGTTGACGACAGGGCAGGGGTAGGCTACACCTTC. It encodes CSVDDRAGVGYTF.

This chain joins TRBV7-9 and TRBJ1-2; TRBD1 is a possible D gene (6 bases). With 6 bases removed from V and 8 bases from J, the gap between germline ends came to 28 bases. CDR1 SEHNR and CDR2 FQNEAQ come from the germline V gene (reference sequence). The CDR3 length is 17 residues. CDR3 sequence: CASSSNTGTPAQLGYTF. The CDR3 DNA reads as TGTGCCAGCAGTTCAAATACCGGGACACCCGCGCAATTGGGCTACACCTTC.

The chain is built from TRBV28 and TRBJ1-2; D unclear. V was cut by 5 bases and J by 10 bases, with 17 bases left in between. Germline values: CDR1 MDHEN, CDR2 SYDVKM. There are 13 residues in the CDR3. The CDR3 region has the DNA TGTGCCAGCAGTCCCGGGTCTTTCGTGAACTACACCTTC. Protein product: CASSPGSFVNYTF.

The CDR3 region has the DNA TGTGCCAGCAGCAAGGACAGGGGAAATCAGCCCCAGCATTTT. Protein product: CASSKDRGNQPQHF. The gene calls are TRBV2 and TRBJ1-5; TRBD1 agrees at 9 bases. The trim removed 6 bases at V and 4 bases at J, leaving 4 bases unmatched. The CDR3 contains 14 residues. CDR1 and CDR2 (germline): SNHLY, FYNNEI.

This clone has a handful of counts. The chain uses TRBV19 and TRBJ1-2, with D perhaps TRBD1 (6 bases). The CDR3 runs 12 residues. Looked up from germline, CDR1 is LNHDA and CDR2 is SQIVND (reference sequence). The germline V and J ends were trimmed by 5 bases and 7 bases, with 11 bases remaining between them. CDR3 loop: CASSYREGGYTF. In DNA form, the CDR3 reads TGTGCCAGTAGTTACAGGGAGGGTGGCTACACCTTC.

This sequence joins TRBV19 and TRBJ1-6; 7 bases are shared with TRBD1. This CDR3 contains 15 residues. The trim removed 5 bases at V and 10 bases at J, leaving 11 bases unmatched. CDR1 is LNHDA, CDR2 SQIVND, per germline (reference sequence). The CDR3 DNA follows: TGTGCCAGTAGTCTCGCGACAGGGAGACCGTCACCCCTCCACTTT. Translation gives CASSLATGRPSPLHF.

Only one count was recorded for this clone. The genes are TRBV6-5 and TRBJ1-2; tentative D call: TRBD1 (5 bases). CDR1 MNHEY and CDR2 SVGAGI come from the germline V gene. The CDR3 sequence is 13 residues long. The germline V and J ends were trimmed by 6 bases and 8 bases, with 16 bases remaining between them. CDR3 region: CASSGRWGEGYTF. As DNA, the CDR3 is TGTGCCAGCAGCGGCCGTTGGGGGGAAGGCTACACCTTC.